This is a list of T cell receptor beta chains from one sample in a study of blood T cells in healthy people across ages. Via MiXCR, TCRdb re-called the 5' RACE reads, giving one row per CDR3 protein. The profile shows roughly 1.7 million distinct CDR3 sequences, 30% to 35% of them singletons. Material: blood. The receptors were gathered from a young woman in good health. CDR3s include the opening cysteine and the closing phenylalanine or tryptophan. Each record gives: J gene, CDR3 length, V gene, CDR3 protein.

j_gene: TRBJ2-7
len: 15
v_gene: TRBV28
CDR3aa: CASTVWGGQINEQYF

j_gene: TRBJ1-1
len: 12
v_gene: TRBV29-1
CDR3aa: CSVESGRPGAFF

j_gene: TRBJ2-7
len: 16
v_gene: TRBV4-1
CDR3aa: CASSPGTSGRAYEQYF

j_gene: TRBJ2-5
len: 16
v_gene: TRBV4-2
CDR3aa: CASSQPGLAVQETQYF

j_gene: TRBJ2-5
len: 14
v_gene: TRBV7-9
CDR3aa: CASSLELRPETQYF

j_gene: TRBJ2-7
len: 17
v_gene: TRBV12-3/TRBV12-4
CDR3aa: CASSWGRAGTPFYEQYF

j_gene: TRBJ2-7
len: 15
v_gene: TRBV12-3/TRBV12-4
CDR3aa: CASRLLQGIGAEQYF

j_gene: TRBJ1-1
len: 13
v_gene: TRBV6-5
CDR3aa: CASSIPGTGGAFF

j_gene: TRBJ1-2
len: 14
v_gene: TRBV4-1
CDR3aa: CASSQVTGGSGYTF

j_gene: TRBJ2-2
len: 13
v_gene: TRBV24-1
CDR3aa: CATRGSGTGELFF

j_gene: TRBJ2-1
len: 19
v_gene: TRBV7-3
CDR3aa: CASSLSPVRDRATYNEQFF

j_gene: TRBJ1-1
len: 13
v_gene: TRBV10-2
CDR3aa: CASIGFGGVEAFF

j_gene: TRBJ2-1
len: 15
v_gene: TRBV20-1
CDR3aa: CSARDHLKGHNEQFF

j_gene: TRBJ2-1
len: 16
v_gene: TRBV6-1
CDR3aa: CASRGTSATSYNEQFF

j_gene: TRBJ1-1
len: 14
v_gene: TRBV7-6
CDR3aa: CASSSSRGDTEAFF

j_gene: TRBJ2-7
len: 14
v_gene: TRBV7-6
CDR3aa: CASIPWDGDYEQYF

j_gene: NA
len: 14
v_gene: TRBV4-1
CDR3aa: CASRFHGQGETQYF

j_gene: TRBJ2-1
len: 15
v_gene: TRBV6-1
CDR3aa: CASSDGTSPLSGQFF

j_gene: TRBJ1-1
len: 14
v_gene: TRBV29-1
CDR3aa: CSVEELAGRTEAFF

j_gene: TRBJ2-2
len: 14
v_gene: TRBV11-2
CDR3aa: CASSLGHVPGELFF

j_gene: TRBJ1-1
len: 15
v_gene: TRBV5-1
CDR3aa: CASSAEGEFGTEAFF

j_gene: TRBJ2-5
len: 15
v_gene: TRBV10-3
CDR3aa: CAISENGGEGETQYF

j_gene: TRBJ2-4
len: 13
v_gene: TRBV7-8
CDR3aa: CASSGRVGHIQYF

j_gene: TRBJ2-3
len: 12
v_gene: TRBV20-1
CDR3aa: CSSGLGTDTQYF

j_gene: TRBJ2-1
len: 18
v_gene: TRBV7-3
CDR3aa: CASSAQGKLAGARDEQFF

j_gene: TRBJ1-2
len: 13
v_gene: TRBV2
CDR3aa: CASYRGQNYGYTF

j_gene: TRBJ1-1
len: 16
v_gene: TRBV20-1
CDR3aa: CSARGFRGQGGAEAFF

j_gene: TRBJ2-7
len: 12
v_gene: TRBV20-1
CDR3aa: CSADTGSGEQYF

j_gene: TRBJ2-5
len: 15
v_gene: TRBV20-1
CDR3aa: CSAREPTRLEGEQYF

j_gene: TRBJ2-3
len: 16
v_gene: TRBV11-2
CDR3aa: CASSFTSGGPTDTQYF

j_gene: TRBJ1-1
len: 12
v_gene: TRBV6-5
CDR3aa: CASSSATSEAFF

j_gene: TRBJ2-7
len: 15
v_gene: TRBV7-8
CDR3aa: CASSLQAGEFYEQYF

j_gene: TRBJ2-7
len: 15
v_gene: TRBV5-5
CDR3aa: CASSSTGTGLVEQYF

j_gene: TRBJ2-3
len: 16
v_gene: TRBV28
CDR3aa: CASSPQGRLSTDTQYF